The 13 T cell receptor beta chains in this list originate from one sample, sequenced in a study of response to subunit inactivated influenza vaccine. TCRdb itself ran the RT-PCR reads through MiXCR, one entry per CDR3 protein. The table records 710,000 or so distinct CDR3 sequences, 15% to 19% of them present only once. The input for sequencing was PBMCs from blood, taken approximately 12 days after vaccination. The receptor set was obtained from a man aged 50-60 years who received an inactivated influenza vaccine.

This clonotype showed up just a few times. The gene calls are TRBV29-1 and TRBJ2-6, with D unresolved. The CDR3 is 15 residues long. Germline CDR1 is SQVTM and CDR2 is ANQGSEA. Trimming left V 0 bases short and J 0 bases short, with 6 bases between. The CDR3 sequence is CSVEDRISGANVLTF. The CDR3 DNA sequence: TGCAGCGTTGAAGATCGCATCTCTGGGGCCAACGTCCTGACTTTC.

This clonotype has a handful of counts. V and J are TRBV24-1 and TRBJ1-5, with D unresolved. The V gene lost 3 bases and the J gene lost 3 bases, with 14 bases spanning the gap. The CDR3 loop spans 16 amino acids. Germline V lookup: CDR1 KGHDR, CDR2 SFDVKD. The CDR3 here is CATSDPPGVFNQPQHF. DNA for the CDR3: TGTGCCACCAGTGATCCCCCTGGGGTCTTCAATCAGCCCCAGCATTTT.

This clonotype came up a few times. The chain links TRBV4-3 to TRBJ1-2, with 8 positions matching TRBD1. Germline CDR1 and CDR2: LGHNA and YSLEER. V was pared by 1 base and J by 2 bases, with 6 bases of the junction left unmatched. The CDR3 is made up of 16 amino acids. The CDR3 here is CASSQGWGQANYGYTF. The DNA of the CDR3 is TGCGCCAGCAGCCAAGGGTGGGGACAGGCAAACTATGGCTACACCTTC.

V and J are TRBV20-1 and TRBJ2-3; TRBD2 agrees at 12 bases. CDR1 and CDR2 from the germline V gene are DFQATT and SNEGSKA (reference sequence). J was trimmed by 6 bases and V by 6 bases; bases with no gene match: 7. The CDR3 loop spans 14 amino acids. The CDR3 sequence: CSAPTSGRGDTQYF. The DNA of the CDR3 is TGCAGTGCACCGACTAGCGGGAGAGGGGATACGCAGTATTTT.

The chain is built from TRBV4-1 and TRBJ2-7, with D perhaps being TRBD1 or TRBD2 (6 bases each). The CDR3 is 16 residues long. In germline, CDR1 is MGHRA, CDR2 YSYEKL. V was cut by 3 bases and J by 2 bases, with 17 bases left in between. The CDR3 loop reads CASSHIKGGLPYEQYF. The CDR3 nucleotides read TGCGCCAGCAGCCACATTAAGGGGGGACTTCCCTACGAGCAGTACTTC.

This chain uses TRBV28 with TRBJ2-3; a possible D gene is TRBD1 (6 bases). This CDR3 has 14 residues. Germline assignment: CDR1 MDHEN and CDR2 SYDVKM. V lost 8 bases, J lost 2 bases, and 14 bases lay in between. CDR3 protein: CASRSQGNTDTQYF. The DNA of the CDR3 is TGTGCCAGCCGGTCGCAGGGGAACACAGATACGCAGTATTTT.

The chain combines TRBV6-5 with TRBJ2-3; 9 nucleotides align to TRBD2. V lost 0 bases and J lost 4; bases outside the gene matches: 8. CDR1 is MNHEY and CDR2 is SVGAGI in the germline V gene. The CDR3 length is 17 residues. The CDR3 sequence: CASSYSILAGGADTQYF. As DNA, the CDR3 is TGTGCCAGCAGTTACTCGATACTGGCGGGGGGGGCAGATACGCAGTATTTT.

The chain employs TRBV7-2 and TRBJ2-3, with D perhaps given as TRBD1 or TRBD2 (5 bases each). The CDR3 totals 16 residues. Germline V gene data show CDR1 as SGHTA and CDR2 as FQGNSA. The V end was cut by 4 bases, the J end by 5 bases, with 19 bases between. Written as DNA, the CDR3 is TGTGCCAGCAGCTACCAGGGTCGGAGGTTTGTAGATACGCAGTATTTT. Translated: CASSYQGRRFVDTQYF.

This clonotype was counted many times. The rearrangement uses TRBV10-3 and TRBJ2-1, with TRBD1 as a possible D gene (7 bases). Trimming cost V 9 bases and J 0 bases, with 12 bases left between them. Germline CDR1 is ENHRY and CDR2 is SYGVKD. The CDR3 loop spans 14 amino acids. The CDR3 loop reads CAIPGGSSYNEQFF. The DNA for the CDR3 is TGTGCCATACCAGGGGGGAGCTCCTACAATGAGCAGTTCTTC.

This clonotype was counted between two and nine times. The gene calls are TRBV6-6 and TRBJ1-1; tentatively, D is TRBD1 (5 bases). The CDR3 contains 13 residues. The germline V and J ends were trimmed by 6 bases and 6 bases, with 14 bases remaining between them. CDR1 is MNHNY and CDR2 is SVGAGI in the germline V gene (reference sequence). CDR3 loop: CASRLRESPEAFF. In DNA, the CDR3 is TGTGCCAGCAGACTCAGGGAATCCCCTGAAGCTTTCTTT.

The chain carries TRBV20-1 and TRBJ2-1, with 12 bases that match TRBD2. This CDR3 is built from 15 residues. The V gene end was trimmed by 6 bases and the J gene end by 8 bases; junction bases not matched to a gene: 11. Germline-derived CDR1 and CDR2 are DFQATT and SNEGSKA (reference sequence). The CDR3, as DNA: TGCAGTGCCCTTTCCAGACTAGCGGGAGTCTATGAGCAGTTCTTC. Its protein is CSALSRLAGVYEQFF.

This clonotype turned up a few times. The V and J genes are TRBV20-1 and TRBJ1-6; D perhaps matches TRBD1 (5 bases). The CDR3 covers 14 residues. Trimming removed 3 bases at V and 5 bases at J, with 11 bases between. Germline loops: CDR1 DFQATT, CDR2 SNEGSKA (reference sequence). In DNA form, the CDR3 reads TGCAGTGCTAGCTCGGGACGTAATAATTCACCCCTCCACTTT. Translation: CSASSGRNNSPLHF.

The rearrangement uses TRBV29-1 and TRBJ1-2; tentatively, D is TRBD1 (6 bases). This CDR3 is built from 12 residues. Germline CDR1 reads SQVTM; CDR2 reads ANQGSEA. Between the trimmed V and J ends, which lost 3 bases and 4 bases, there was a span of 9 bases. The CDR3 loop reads CSVEQGIYGYTF. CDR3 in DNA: TGCAGCGTTGAGCAGGGGATCTATGGCTACACCTTC.